A single sample is the source of the 25 T cell receptor beta chains below, sequenced in a study of response to subunit inactivated influenza vaccine. Using its own MiXCR run on the RT-PCR reads, TCRdb lists one record per CDR3 protein. The sample has roughly 570,000 distinct CDR3 sequences, 14% seen once; the top ten hold around 10%. The source material was PBMCs from blood, sampled 12 days after vaccination. The receptors were gathered from a man aged 45-65 years who received an inactivated influenza vaccine.

The gene calls are TRBV6-1 and TRBJ2-7; D may be TRBD1 or TRBD2 (6 bases each). V lost 6 bases, J lost 0 bases, and 12 bases lay in between. The CDR3 runs 14 residues. Germline CDR1 is MNHNS and CDR2 is SASEGT. CDR3 nucleotide sequence: TGTGCCAGCAGAGAGGGGGGCCACTCCTACGAGCAGTACTTC. This codes for CASREGGHSYEQYF.

This clonotype was detected a few times. The chain joins TRBV5-1 to TRBJ2-3, with D unresolved. CDR1 is SGHRS, CDR2 YFSETQ, per germline. The length of the CDR3 is 15 residues. V dropped 5 bases and J dropped 6 bases, with 19 bases sitting between them. DNA for the CDR3: TGCGCCAGCAGTTTCGATCCAGCCGGGCGCGATACGCAGTATTTT. It specifies CASSFDPAGRDTQYF.

The sample holds a few counts of this clonotype. The chain is built from TRBV28 and TRBJ2-3; 9 nucleotides line up with TRBD1. In germline, CDR1 is MDHEN, CDR2 SYDVKM. The junction had 5 bases not matched to a gene; V was cut back by 6 bases and J by 1 base. The CDR3 totals 15 residues. The CDR3 DNA follows: TGTGCCAGCAGGCCGACAGGGGGTGGCACAGATACGCAGTATTTT. Encoded protein: CASRPTGGGTDTQYF.

This clonotype was counted a few times. The rearrangement uses TRBV20-1 and TRBJ2-7; TRBD1 might be the D (6 bases). The CDR3 has 13 amino acids. The germline gives CDR1 DFQATT, CDR2 SNEGSKA (reference sequence). Trimming left V 5 bases short and J 2 bases short, with 13 bases between. CDR3 region: CSASGQRPYEQYF. DNA for the CDR3: TGCAGTGCTTCTGGACAGCGGCCCTACGAGCAGTACTTC.

The sample holds many counts of this clonotype. The chain is built from TRBV7-8 and TRBJ2-3, with TRBD2 matching over 7 bases. This CDR3 region has 14 residues. With V trimmed by 5 bases and J by 2 bases, 4 bases remained unmatched. Germline V gives CDR1 SGHVS, CDR2 FQNEAQ. CDR3 residues: CASSDRDYTDTQYF. CDR3 sequence (DNA): TGTGCCAGCAGCGACCGGGACTACACAGATACGCAGTATTTT.

This clonotype was detected only a few times. The V call is TRBV7-8, the J call TRBJ1-1; D not certain. From germline, CDR1 is SGHVS and CDR2 FQNEAQ. V was shortened by 2 bases and J by 7 bases, with 14 bases between the two germline ends. The CDR3 length is 14 residues. As DNA, the CDR3 is TGTGCCAGCAGCTTACAGCCCAGGCCCCTTGAAGCTTTCTTT. This translates into CASSLQPRPLEAFF.

This clonotype was seen more than once but under ten times. The chain couples TRBV15 to TRBJ1-5; TRBD1 is a possible D gene (6 bases). Germline loops: CDR1 LNHNV, CDR2 YYDKDF (reference sequence). CDR3 size: 17 residues. Trimming left V 2 bases short and J 0 bases short, with 14 bases between. The CDR3 DNA reads TGTGCCACCAGCAGAAGTACAGGGAGGAGTAGCAATCAGCCCCAGCATTTT. Residues: CATSRSTGRSSNQPQHF.

The rearrangement uses TRBV19 and TRBJ2-6; D tentatively reads TRBD1 or TRBD2 (5 bases each). Trimming took off 5 bases at V and 0 bases at J, with 20 bases between the two ends. Germline V gene sequence: CDR1 LNHDA, CDR2 SQIVND (reference sequence). This CDR3 region has 19 residues. CDR3 in DNA: TGTGCCAGTAGTCTCCACGCCCCGGGACCGGGCTCTGGGGCCAACGTCCTGACTTTC. This sequence encodes CASSLHAPGPGSGANVLTF. Combining the CDR3 with reference TRBV19 and TRBJ2-6 gives the whole variable domain DGGITQSPKYLFRKEGQNVTLSCEQNLNHDAMYWYRQDPGQGLRLIYYSQIVNDFQKGDIAEGYSVSREKKESFPLTVTSAQKNPTAFYLCASSLHAPGPGSGANVLTFGAGSRLTVL.

This clonotype was seen only a few times. The genes are TRBV20-1 and TRBJ1-4; 7 bases are shared with TRBD1. The junction had 5 bases not matched to a gene; V was cut back by 6 bases and J by 1 base. Per the germline V gene, CDR1 is DFQATT and CDR2 is SNEGSKA (reference sequence). The CDR3 sequence is 14 residues long. In nucleotides, the CDR3 is TGCAGTGCCACTCACAGGGGAACTAATGAAAAACTGTTTTTT. Its protein product is CSATHRGTNEKLFF.

Ten or more counts support this clonotype. The rearrangement joins TRBV28 to TRBJ2-2, with 8 positions matching TRBD1. Germline V gene sequence: CDR1 MDHEN, CDR2 SYDVKM. Trimming took 6 bases from V and 4 from J; bases not matched to a gene: 1. This CDR3 is 13 amino acids long. Written as DNA, the CDR3 is TGTGCCAGCAGAGACAGGGGCACCGGGGAGCTGTTTTTT. Translating gives CASRDRGTGELFF.

The rearrangement uses TRBV7-9 and TRBJ1-1; no definite D call. The ends were cut back, 4 bases at V and 1 base at J, with 13 bases in the middle. CDR1 is SEHNR and CDR2 is FQNEAQ in the germline V gene (reference sequence). The CDR3 consists of 15 residues. DNA of the CDR3: TGTGCCAGCAGCTGGGAGACTACAAGGAACACTGAAGCTTTCTTT. Translating it yields CASSWETTRNTEAFF.

This clonotype was seen only a few times. The chain couples TRBV5-6 to TRBJ2-5; D is uncertain. The CDR3 is 16 residues long. V lost 0 bases and J 5 bases, leaving 17 bases between the germline ends. Germline CDR1 is SGHDT and CDR2 is YYEEEE. The CDR3 DNA follows: TGTGCCAGCAGCTTGGCCCTAATTCCTAGGGCGGAGACCCAGTACTTC. Translated: CASSLALIPRAETQYF.

V and J are TRBV12-3 or TRBV12-4 and TRBJ2-1, with TRBD2 matching over 10 bases. Trimming at V came to 0 bases and at J to 0 bases, leaving 11 bases not matched to a gene. This CDR3 spans 20 amino acids. CDR3 loop: CASSLAMTSGLLSSYNEQFF. DNA for the CDR3: TGTGCCAGCAGTTTAGCAATGACTAGCGGGCTCTTGAGCTCCTACAATGAGCAGTTCTTC.

In this sample, this clonotype turned up a few times. The CDR3 sequence is CASSQASRGAGYTF. DNA for the CDR3: TGCGCCAGCAGCCAAGCCTCCAGGGGTGCTGGCTACACCTTC. The V call is TRBV4-3, the J call TRBJ1-2, with D possibly matching TRBD1 (6 bases). This CDR3 spans 14 amino acids. V lost 1 base and J 7 bases, leaving 13 bases between the germline ends. Germline assignment: CDR1 LGHNA and CDR2 YSLEER.

This chain links TRBV5-6 with TRBJ2-1; no clear D. V lost 4 bases to trimming and J lost 7 bases, with 12 bases between them. Per the germline V gene, CDR1 is SGHDT and CDR2 is YYEEEE. This CDR3 has 13 residues. The CDR3: CASSPDVVNEQFF. CDR3 DNA sequence: TGTGCCAGCAGCCCGGACGTGGTGAATGAGCAGTTCTTC.

This clonotype showed up just a few times. The DNA of the CDR3 is TGTGCCAGCAGCGCGGTTGTGGGTAATAATTCACCCCTCCACTTT. Encoded protein: CASSAVVGNNSPLHF. The V gene is TRBV2, the J gene TRBJ1-6; no clear D gene. This CDR3 has 15 residues. Germline CDR1 is SNHLY and CDR2 is FYNNEI. V dropped 6 bases and J dropped 5 bases, with 14 bases sitting between them.

There are a few counts of this clonotype. This sequence joins TRBV12-3 or TRBV12-4 and TRBJ1-3; no clear D gene. The V end lost 1 base, the J end lost 0 bases, and 4 bases lay between the germline ends. This CDR3 has 14 residues. Here the CDR3 DNA reads TGTGCCAGCAGTTTAGTCCGCTCTGGAAACACCATATATTTT. Encoded protein: CASSLVRSGNTIYF.

The chain uses TRBV7-9 and TRBJ2-7; 11 nucleotides line up with TRBD1. The germline CDR1 and CDR2 sequences are SEHNR and FQNEAQ (reference sequence). The CDR3 spans 15 residues. The V and J ends lost 2 bases and 6 bases, in that order; junction bases with no gene match: 6. The CDR3, as DNA: TGTGCCAGCAGCTTATTACGGGACAGGGGGAGCGAGCAGTACTTC. Residues: CASSLLRDRGSEQYF. The whole variable domain, filled in from reference TRBV7-9 and TRBJ2-7, reads DTGVSQNPRHKITKRGQNVTFRCDPISEHNRLYWYRQTLGQGPEFLTYFQNEAQLEKSRLLSDRFSAERPKGSFSTLEIQRTEQGDSAMYLCASSLLRDRGSEQYFGPGTRLTVT.

The rearrangement links TRBV5-1 to TRBJ2-1; no clear D. V lost 7 bases and J 5 bases, leaving 10 bases between the germline ends. The length of the CDR3 is 12 residues. Germline V gene lookup returns CDR1 SGHRS and CDR2 YFSETQ. The CDR3 loop reads CASYLEDNEQFF. CDR3 bases: TGCGCCAGCTACCTCGAAGACAATGAGCAGTTCTTC.

At least ten counts were recorded for this clonotype. V is TRBV5-1 and J is TRBJ2-3, with D perhaps assigned TRBD1 or TRBD2 (5 bases each). The germline V gene encodes CDR1 SGHRS and CDR2 YFSETQ. This CDR3 comprises 15 residues. Between the trimmed V and J ends, which lost 2 bases and 1 base, there was a span of 11 bases. The CDR3 here is CASSFGGAGTDTQYF. The CDR3 nucleotides read TGCGCCAGCAGCTTTGGGGGAGCGGGCACAGATACGCAGTATTTT.

Remarks on this clonotype: One end of the junction is discordant with germline, which a read error may explain. The gene calls are TRBV12-3 or TRBV12-4 and TRBJ1-4; 8 bases align to TRBD1. The CDR3 is made up of 15 amino acids. The CDR3 region is CAISLASGGGEKLFF. CDR3 DNA sequence: TGTGCCATCAGTTTAGCGTCAGGGGGCGGTGAAAAACTGTTTTTT.

The rearrangement uses TRBV7-2 and TRBJ2-5; D is possibly TRBD2 (5 bases). This CDR3 spans 15 amino acids. The ends were cut back, 1 base at V and 4 bases at J, with 13 bases in the middle. Germline values: CDR1 SGHTA, CDR2 FQGNSA. CDR3 in amino acids: CASSLEFSSPETQYF. For the CDR3, the DNA is TGTGCCAGCAGCTTAGAATTTTCTAGCCCAGAGACCCAGTACTTC.

At least ten counts were recorded for this clonotype. The chain combines TRBV11-2 with TRBJ2-1, with D possibly being TRBD1 or TRBD2 (9 bases each). V was shortened by 5 bases and J by 8 bases, with 19 bases between the two germline ends. Per the germline V gene, CDR1 is SGHAT and CDR2 is FQNNGV. This CDR3 contains 15 residues. CDR3 amino acids: CASSRTGGGRDEQFF. The CDR3 DNA reads as TGTGCCAGCAGCCGTACAGGGGGCGGGAGGGATGAGCAGTTCTTC.

Only a few counts were recorded for this clonotype. V is TRBV7-9 and J is TRBJ2-7, with unresolved D. There are 14 residues in the CDR3. The V end lost 0 bases, the J end lost 3 bases, and 9 bases lay between the germline ends. CDR1 is SEHNR, CDR2 FQNEAQ, per germline (reference sequence). DNA for the CDR3: TGTGCCAGCAGCTTAGCCCCAACTAACTACGAGCAGTACTTC. Its protein is CASSLAPTNYEQYF. Full variable domain (outside the CDR3, taken from reference TRBV7-9 and TRBJ2-7): DTGVSQNPRHKITKRGQNVTFRCDPISEHNRLYWYRQTLGQGPEFLTYFQNEAQLEKSRLLSDRFSAERPKGSFSTLEIQRTEQGDSAMYLCASSLAPTNYEQYFGPGTRLTVT.

The chain is built from TRBV7-2 and TRBJ2-3; 7 bases line up with TRBD2. The CDR3 is 16 amino acids. V lost 1 base and J lost 5; bases outside the gene matches: 9. The germline V gene has CDR1 SGHTA and CDR2 FQGNSA. DNA of the CDR3: TGTGCCAGCAGCTTAGATCGCGGGGGAGAAGAAGATACGCAGTATTTT. The encoded protein is CASSLDRGGEEDTQYF.